This T cell receptor (beta chain) derives from a study of B cell selection in AIRE deficiency. The study, taken as a whole, reports: About 30.6% of healthy-shared Treg sequences were found among patient Tconv cells.

Notes on this clone: Its antigen remains unknown.

Only in-frame clones appear in the TCRdb table, and some are missing; sequencing was by immunoSEQ multiplex PCR. The sample has over 20,000 clones, about 98% seen once; the top ten hold approximately 0.17%. Sorting defined conventional CD4 T cells as CD4+CD127+. V gave up 4 bases and J gave up 1 base, with 17 bases separating them. The CDR3 contains 16 residues. The germline CDR1 and CDR2 sequences are SQVTM and ANQGSEA. The material sequenced was conventional CD4+ T cells sorted from PBMCs. V is TRBV29-1 and J is TRBJ2-1; a weak D match, TRBD2 (5 bases). The receptor was isolated from a human donor with AIRE deficiency. CDR3 in amino acids: CSVVVRVLGSYNEQFF. CDR3 coding DNA: TGCAGCGTTGTAGTCCGGGTACTAGGGTCCTACAATGAGCAGTTCTTC.